A selection of T cell receptor beta chains follows, all from one sample in a study of T cell responses to AZD1222 COVID-19 vaccine. Method: immunoSEQ multiplex PCR; TCRdb's copy keeps in-frame clones and lacks some. The table has around 83,000 clones, about 91% seen once; the top ten hold approximately 5.2%. Here the sequenced sample was peripheral blood, taken on day 0 of AZD1222 vaccination. These receptors originate from an adult in good health. The CDR3 runs from the conserved cysteine through the conserved F or W. D genes are given only for firm matches. Clone size, where shown, is once, few, many, or a class for clones that have expanded.

j_call clone_size d_call v_call cdr3_aa cdr3_nt
TRBJ1-1 . . TRBV20-1 CSWEGTPGPFF TGCAGCTGGGAAGGTACACCGGGTCCTTTCTTT
TRBJ1-1 once . TRBV13 CASSLNRREAFF TGTGCCAGCAGCCTCAATAGACGTGAAGCTTTCTTT
TRBJ2-1 . TRBD2 TRBV29-1 CSVEAQLAAPYNEQFF TGCAGCGTTGAAGCCCAACTAGCGGCCCCTTACAATGAGCAGTTCTTC
TRBJ2-7 . . TRBV28 CASSHWRDGVIYEQYF TGTGCCAGCAGTCATTGGCGGGACGGAGTAATATACGAGCAGTACTTC
TRBJ2-7 . TRBD1 TRBV28 CASRLGTGVREQYF TGTGCCAGCAGACTCGGGACAGGGGTGCGGGAGCAGTACTTC
TRBJ1-2 . . TRBV9 CASSVPGDYYGYTF TGTGCCAGCAGCGTACCAGGGGACTACTATGGCTACACCTTC
TRBJ2-5 many . TRBV7-9 CASSLPPQETQYF TGTGCCAGCAGCTTACCACCCCAAGAGACCCAGTACTTC
TRBJ2-7 . TRBD1 TRBV28 CASSLVGGQGYEQYF TGTGCCAGCAGTTTAGTAGGGGGACAGGGCTACGAGCAGTACTTC
TRBJ2-7 . . TRBV5-1 CASSWGTVEQYF TGCGCCAGCAGCTGGGGAACGGTCGAGCAGTACTTC
TRBJ2-5 . . TRBV19 CASSRAGTRGETQYF TGTGCCAGTAGCCGCGCCGGGACCCGGGGAGAGACCCAGTACTTC
TRBJ2-5 . . TRBV11-3 CASSLGGEQETQYF TGTGCCAGCAGCCTAGGAGGGGAGCAAGAGACCCAGTACTTC
TRBJ1-6 . . TRBV9 CASSRNAGRIGSPLHF TGTGCCAGCAGCAGAAACGCGGGCAGGATTGGATCACCCCTCCACTTT
TRBJ1-2 . TRBD1 TRBV30 CAWGGDRADGYTF TGTGCCTGGGGAGGGGACAGGGCCGATGGCTACACCTTC
TRBJ2-3 . . TRBV28 CASSLVQGPTDTQYF TGTGCCAGCAGTTTGGTACAGGGACCCACAGATACGCAGTATTTT
TRBJ2-2 . . TRBV27 CASSFSTGSNTGELFF TGTGCCAGCAGTTTTTCGACAGGATCGAACACCGGGGAGCTGTTTTTT
TRBJ2-3 . TRBD1 TRBV5-1 CASSLSGQSNTQYF TGCGCCAGCAGCTTGTCGGGACAGTCGAATACGCAGTATTTT
TRBJ2-3 . . TRBV5-6 CASSETPSTDTQYF TGTGCCAGCAGCGAGACTCCTAGCACAGATACGCAGTATTTT
TRBJ2-5 . . TRBV5-1 CASSLGQGMGETQYF TGCGCCAGCAGCTTGGGGCAGGGGATGGGGGAGACCCAGTACTTC
TRBJ2-6 . . TRBV7-2 CASSLATGANVLTF TGTGCCAGCAGCTTAGCAACCGGGGCCAACGTCCTGACTTTC
TRBJ2-7 . TRBD2 TRBV7-3 CASSPSGAGTSYEQYF TGTGCCAGCAGCCCAAGCGGGGCAGGAACATCCTACGAGCAGTACTTC
TRBJ2-7 . . TRBV21-1 CASSKGRSQRQGLTYEQYF TGTGCCAGCAGCAAAGGCCGGAGTCAACGACAGGGGCTTACCTACGAGCAGTACTTC
TRBJ2-7 . TRBD1 TRBV6-6 CASSIEGQGGYEQYF TGTGCCAGCAGTATAGAGGGACAGGGGGGTTACGAGCAGTACTTC
TRBJ2-5 . TRBD1 TRBV18 CASSPSVDRLSLGETQYF TGTGCCAGCTCACCCTCCGTGGACAGGCTCTCCCTGGGGGAGACCCAGTACTTC
TRBJ1-5 . . TRBV3-1/TRBV3-2 CASSQGHTEASGQPQHF TGTGCCAGCAGCCAAGGGCATACGGAAGCCTCAGGTCAGCCCCAGCATTTT
TRBJ1-3 . . TRBV5-8 CASSLPGVGNTIYF TGTGCCAGCAGCCTGCCAGGGGTTGGAAACACCATATATTTT
TRBJ1-6 . . TRBV30 CARSVRGLYNSPLHF TGTGCCCGGAGTGTACGAGGGCTCTATAATTCACCCCTCCACTTT
TRBJ1-5 few . TRBV7-2 CASSFAISNQPQHF TGTGCCAGCAGCTTTGCAATCAGCAATCAGCCCCAGCATTTT
TRBJ2-5 . . TRBV28 CASTILTGTPETQYF TGTGCCAGCACCATACTAACCGGGACACCAGAGACCCAGTACTTC
TRBJ2-7 . . TRBV29-1 CSVESQGSYEQYF TGCAGCGTTGAATCTCAGGGCTCCTACGAGCAGTACTTC
TRBJ2-2 . TRBD2 TRBV5-6 CASSHSGRANTGELFF TGTGCCAGCAGTCATAGCGGGAGGGCAAACACCGGGGAGCTGTTTTTT
TRBJ2-1 once . TRBV2 CASLTMTGRQSYNEQFF TGTGCCAGCCTTACTATGACAGGCCGACAATCCTACAATGAGCAGTTCTTC
TRBJ1-5 . . TRBV19 CASSMDGSWGSNQPQHF TGTGCCAGTAGTATGGATGGGTCCTGGGGAAGCAATCAGCCCCAGCATTTT
TRBJ2-7 . TRBD2 TRBV4-2 CASSQEMSSGTYEQYF TGTGCCAGCAGCCAAGAAATGTCTAGCGGAACCTACGAGCAGTACTTC
TRBJ1-2 . . TRBV5-1 CASSRGGDVGYTF TGCGCCAGCAGTAGGGGAGGGGACGTTGGCTACACCTTC
TRBJ1-2 . . TRBV6-1 CASSDPKYGYTF TGTGCCAGCAGTGACCCGAAGTATGGCTACACCTTC
TRBJ2-2 . . TRBV6-2/TRBV6-3 CASSYFLDLNTGELFF TGTGCCAGCAGTTACTTTCTGGACTTGAACACCGGGGAGCTGTTTTTT
TRBJ1-1 . . TRBV27 CASRVGRHTEAFF TGTGCCAGCAGGGTCGGACGGCACACTGAAGCTTTCTTT
TRBJ2-7 . . TRBV10-2 CASTRQGGHEQYF TGCGCCAGCACTCGACAGGGAGGACACGAGCAGTACTTC
TRBJ1-1 . . TRBV18 CASSLRQSNTEAFF TGTGCCAGCTCACTACGACAAAGCAACACTGAAGCTTTCTTT
TRBJ1-5 . . TRBV19 CASSMERGAYQPQHF TGTGCCAGTAGTATGGAGAGGGGCGCGTATCAGCCCCAGCATTTT
TRBJ2-3 . TRBD2 TRBV5-1 CASSLAVSGSLDTQYF TGCGCCAGCAGCTTGGCCGTTAGCGGGAGCTTAGATACGCAGTATTTT
TRBJ2-2 once . TRBV9 CASSERVGSHTGELFF TGTGCCAGCAGCGAGAGAGTGGGGAGTCACACCGGGGAGCTGTTTTTT
TRBJ2-5 . . TRBV28 CASSFTVRQETQYF TGTGCCAGCAGTTTTACGGTACGGCAAGAGACCCAGTACTTC
TRBJ2-5 . . TRBV7-9 CASSFQETQYF TGTGCCAGCAGCTTTCAAGAGACCCAGTACTTC
TRBJ1-2 . TRBD1 TRBV15 CATSRDTRGQGKGYTF TGTGCCACCAGCAGAGATACGCGGGGACAGGGAAAAGGGTACACCTTC
TRBJ2-5 . TRBD2 TRBV3-1/TRBV3-2 CASSSGTSGRTETQYF TGTGCCAGCAGTTCCGGGACTAGCGGTCGGACAGAGACCCAGTACTTC
TRBJ2-1 . TRBD1 TRBV4-1 CASSQGTGGILSYNEQFF TGCGCCAGCAGCCAAGGGACAGGGGGAATTCTCTCCTACAATGAGCAGTTCTTC
TRBJ2-1 . . TRBV2 CASSARDWGINEQFF TGTGCCAGCAGTGCCCGGGACTGGGGTATAAATGAGCAGTTCTTC